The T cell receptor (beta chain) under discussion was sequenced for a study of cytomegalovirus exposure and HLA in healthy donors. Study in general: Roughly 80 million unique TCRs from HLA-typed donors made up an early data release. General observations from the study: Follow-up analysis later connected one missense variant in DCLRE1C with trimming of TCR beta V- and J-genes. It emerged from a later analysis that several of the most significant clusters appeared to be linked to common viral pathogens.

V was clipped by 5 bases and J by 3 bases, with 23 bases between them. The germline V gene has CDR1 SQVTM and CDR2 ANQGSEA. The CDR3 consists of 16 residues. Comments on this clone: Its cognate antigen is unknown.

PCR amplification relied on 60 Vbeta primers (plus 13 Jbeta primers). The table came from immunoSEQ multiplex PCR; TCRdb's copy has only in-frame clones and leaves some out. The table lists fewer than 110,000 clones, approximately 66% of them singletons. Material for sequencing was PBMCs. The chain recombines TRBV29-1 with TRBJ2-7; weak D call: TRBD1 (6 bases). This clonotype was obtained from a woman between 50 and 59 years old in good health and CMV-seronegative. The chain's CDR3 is CSVTGTVDEGDYEQYF. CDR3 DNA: TGCAGCGTTACAGGGACCGTCGATGAGGGCGACTACGAGCAGTACTTC.